The 9 T cell receptor beta chains presented below share a single source sample, sequenced in a study of blood T cell repertoires in COVID-19. Some clones are missing from TCRdb's copy, which holds only in-frame ones; the method was immunoSEQ multiplex PCR. The sample consists of 45,000 to 60,000 clones, under 95% of them appearing once. The source material was peripheral blood. These receptors all come from a man between 45 and 60 years old with acute or convalescent COVID-19.

The chain carries TRBV19 and TRBJ2-2; TRBD2 matches at 10 bases. The CDR3 length is 15 residues. J was trimmed by 1 base and V by 8 bases; bases with no gene match: 4. The germline V gene has CDR1 LNHDA and CDR2 SQIVND (reference sequence). CDR3 loop: CASAPSGGNTGELFF. The CDR3 DNA is TGTGCCAGTGCCCCTAGCGGGGGGAACACCGGGGAGCTGTTTTTT.

V usage is TRBV4-2 and J usage is TRBJ1-5; D may be TRBD1 (5 bases). Germline V gives CDR1 LGHNA, CDR2 YNFKEQ. The CDR3 runs 16 residues. V was cut by 0 bases and J by 3 bases, with 12 bases left in between. The CDR3 DNA follows: TGTGCCAGCAGCCAAGAGGCGCGGGGCCACAATCAGCCCCAGCATTTT. Encoded protein: CASSQEARGHNQPQHF.

The V gene is TRBV12-3 or TRBV12-4, the J gene TRBJ1-2; 9 bases align to TRBD1. The length of the CDR3 is 12 residues. Germline trimming cut 8 bases from V and 7 bases from J; bases unmatched to any gene: 5. The CDR3, as DNA: TGTGCCAGCGGACAGGGGCTGAGTGGCTACACCTTC. As protein: CASGQGLSGYTF.

The genes are TRBV5-1 and TRBJ2-5; D may be TRBD1 (5 bases). This CDR3 has 13 amino acids. Trimming removed 4 bases at V and 2 bases at J, with 9 bases between. Germline lookup yields CDR1 SGHRS and CDR2 YFSETQ. The CDR3 is CASSRAGQETQYF. The CDR3 coding sequence is TGCGCCAGCAGCCGGGCAGGGCAAGAGACCCAGTACTTC.

This rearrangement joins TRBV13 to TRBJ1-2; no definite D call. Germline V gives CDR1 PRHDT, CDR2 FYEKMQ (reference sequence). With 4 bases removed from V and 0 bases from J, the gap between germline ends came to 12 bases. The CDR3 has 15 amino acids. CDR3 loop: CASSSRGIANYGYTF. CDR3 DNA: TGTGCCAGCAGCTCCAGAGGGATAGCTAACTATGGCTACACCTTC.

The J gene is TRBJ2-2, the V gene TRBV18, with D maybe TRBD2 (5 bases). The germline V gene has CDR1 KGHSH and CDR2 LQKENI. The CDR3 is made up of 17 amino acids. The V gene lost 3 bases and the J gene lost 5 bases, with 19 bases spanning the gap. CDR3: CASSPSFRGSSTGELFF. CDR3 coding DNA: TGTGCCAGCTCACCGTCTTTCCGGGGTTCTAGTACCGGGGAGCTGTTTTTT.

The chain links TRBV5-8 to TRBJ2-5; tentative D call: TRBD2 (6 bases). Germline CDR1 is SGHTS and CDR2 is YDEGEE. This CDR3 region has 14 residues. V dropped 4 bases and J dropped 2 bases, with 12 bases sitting between them. The CDR3: CASSKGLVQETQYF. The CDR3 DNA reads as TGTGCCAGCAGCAAGGGACTGGTACAAGAGACCCAGTACTTC.

This clone has only one observation. This chain links TRBV6-1 with TRBJ1-5; D is unresolved. Germline CDR1 MNHNS, CDR2 SASEGT. V lost 3 bases and J 2 bases, leaving 14 bases between the germline ends. CDR3 size: 16 residues. The CDR3 spells CASSDGRQSGNQPQHF. The CDR3 DNA reads as TGTGCCAGCAGTGACGGGAGGCAGAGCGGCAATCAGCCCCAGCATTTT.

This chain joins TRBV27 and TRBJ2-2; TRBD1 agrees at 8 bases. The CDR3 has 17 residues. V lost 6 bases, J lost 4 bases, and 13 bases stayed unmatched. The germline V gene encodes CDR1 MNHEY and CDR2 SMNVEV (reference sequence). The CDR3, as DNA: TGTGCCAGCAGCGCAACAGGGGGGCTAGTCCTCACCGGGGAGCTGTTTTTT. It specifies CASSATGGLVLTGELFF.